The 17 T cell receptor beta chains reported below all come from one sample, sequenced in a study of graft-versus-host responses after intestinal transplantation. These receptors have no known antigen. The repertoire was sequenced with immunoSEQ multiplex PCR; TCRdb's copy has only in-frame clones and lacks some. Of tens of thousands of clones in the sample, approximately 95% were seen once. The material sequenced was unstimulated CD8+ T cells sorted from spleen or lymph node cells, taken before transplant. These receptors came from a human donor who was the organ donor for an intestinal transplant.

V gene TRBV6-5 combines with J gene TRBJ1-6; D ambiguous. Trimming took off 9 bases at V and 3 bases at J, with 12 bases between the two ends. This CDR3 region has 14 residues. Germline V CDR1 and CDR2: MNHEY, SVGAGI. CDR3 coding DNA: TGTGCCAGGGGCTCCGGGGACTATAATTCACCCCTCCACTTT. It codes for CARGSGDYNSPLHF.

In this sample, this clone turned up once. The chain uses TRBV13 and TRBJ2-4; 7 bases are a match to TRBD1. Per germline, CDR1 PRHDT and CDR2 FYEKMQ (reference sequence). The CDR3 totals 17 residues. Trimming removed 5 bases from V and 2 bases from J; junction bases left unmatched: 12. The chain's CDR3 is CASSQALIQGSKNIQYF. The CDR3, as DNA: TGTGCCAGCAGCCAGGCTTTAATACAGGGGTCCAAAAACATTCAGTACTTC.

V and J are TRBV5-6 and TRBJ2-7; possibly TRBD2 for D (5 bases). The CDR3 loop spans 13 amino acids. V was clipped by 4 bases and J by 5 bases, with 13 bases between them. The V gene's germline CDR1 is SGHDT and CDR2 YYEEEE. This chain's CDR3 is CASSAQTNHEQYF. The CDR3 nucleotides read TGTGCCAGCAGCGCCCAGACTAATCACGAGCAGTACTTC.

This clone was picked up one time. The rearrangement links TRBV2 to TRBJ2-1, with D perhaps TRBD2 (6 bases). Germline V gene sequence: CDR1 SNHLY, CDR2 FYNNEI. V gave up 6 bases and J gave up 9 bases, with 24 bases separating them. The CDR3 consists of 16 residues. This CDR3 is CASSLGLAIFVGEQFF. The CDR3 bases are TGTGCCAGCAGCCTTGGCCTAGCGATCTTTGTGGGTGAGCAGTTCTTC.

The CDR3 reads CASSPTGDVKNIQYF. CDR3 in DNA: TGTGCCAGCAGCCCGACAGGGGACGTCAAAAACATTCAGTACTTC. This chain links TRBV14 with TRBJ2-4, with 8 bases identical to TRBD1. With V trimmed by 4 bases and J by 3 bases, 5 bases remained unmatched. The CDR3 has 15 amino acids. Germline V lookup: CDR1 SGHDN, CDR2 FVKESK.

The V and J genes are TRBV6-6 and TRBJ1-1; a weak D match, TRBD1 (6 bases). Germline lookup yields CDR1 MNHNY and CDR2 SVGAGI (reference sequence). Trimming cost V 2 bases and J 8 bases, with 15 bases left between them. The CDR3 extends over 14 amino acids. The CDR3 spells CASSYGGEGREAFF. The CDR3 DNA is TGTGCCAGCAGTTACGGGGGCGAAGGGAGGGAAGCTTTCTTT.

This chain links TRBV4-2 with TRBJ2-7; TRBD1 agrees at 7 bases. CDR3 length: 14 amino acids. Germline CDR1 and CDR2: LGHNA and YNFKEQ. The trim removed 4 bases at V and 3 bases at J, leaving 6 bases unmatched. In DNA, the CDR3 is TGTGCCAGCAGCCCCGGGACAGCCATCTACGAGCAGTACTTC. It is translated as CASSPGTAIYEQYF.

V and J are TRBV5-1 and TRBJ2-2; the D gene could be TRBD1 or TRBD2 (5 bases each). Germline V gives CDR1 SGHRS, CDR2 YFSETQ. The CDR3 spans 13 residues. Deletions cut 2 bases from V and 6 bases from J, with 8 bases between. The DNA for the CDR3 is TGCGCCAGCAGCTTTATGGGGGCCGGGGAGCTGTTTTTT. This sequence encodes CASSFMGAGELFF. The variable domain in full, with the rest retrieved from reference TRBV5-1 and TRBJ2-2, is KAGVTQTPRYLIKTRGQQVTLSCSPISGHRSVSWYQQTPGQGLQFLFEYFSETQRNKGNFPGRFSGRQFSNSRSEMNVSTLELGDSALYLCASSFMGAGELFFGEGSRLTVL.

The chain links TRBV27 to TRBJ1-5; maybe TRBD1 (5 bases). This CDR3 spans 14 amino acids. From germline, CDR1 is MNHEY and CDR2 SMNVEV (reference sequence). The V end was cut by 3 bases, the J end by 4 bases, with 10 bases between. The CDR3 spells CASSFRDQNQPQHF. The CDR3, as DNA: TGTGCCAGCAGTTTCAGGGACCAAAATCAGCCCCAGCATTTT.

The chain couples TRBV12-5 to TRBJ2-1; D is perhaps TRBD1 (6 bases). The CDR3 contains 18 residues. Trimming took 3 bases from V and 0 from J, leaving 18 bases between them. Germline CDR1 LGHNT, CDR2 FRNRAP. The CDR3 DNA is TGTGCTAGTGGTTTCAACCCGTCGGGACAAAGCTCCTACAATGAGCAGTTCTTC. Its translation: CASGFNPSGQSSYNEQFF.

This clone was observed a handful of times. The gene calls are TRBV6-5 and TRBJ2-7; TRBD2 agrees at 8 bases. The CDR3 has 15 residues. The V gene's germline CDR1 is MNHEY and CDR2 SVGAGI. Losses at the gene ends were 2 bases for V and 2 bases for J; bases not matched to a gene: 5. The CDR3 sequence is CASSYAGLAAYEQYF. As DNA, the CDR3 is TGTGCCAGCAGTTACGCCGGACTAGCCGCCTACGAGCAGTACTTC.

The V call is TRBV27, the J call TRBJ1-2, with D uncertain. CDR3 size: 17 residues. The V gene's germline CDR1 is MNHEY and CDR2 SMNVEV (reference sequence). V was clipped by 8 bases and J by 0 bases, with 22 bases between them. The CDR3 nucleotides are TGTGCCAGCTCCCGCCCCCCGCTTACTCATCCTAACTATGGCTACACCTTC. It specifies CASSRPPLTHPNYGYTF.

The chain is built from TRBV7-8 and TRBJ2-5; D gene unclear. With 5 bases removed from V and 4 bases from J, the gap between germline ends came to 11 bases. This CDR3 region has 13 residues. In germline, CDR1 is SGHVS, CDR2 FQNEAQ. This CDR3 is CASSPPAVETQYF. The DNA for the CDR3 is TGTGCCAGCAGCCCCCCTGCCGTAGAGACCCAGTACTTC.

This clone appeared a single time. An end of the junction does not agree with germline; a read error may underlie this. The chain combines TRBV29-1 with TRBJ1-1; D ambiguous. The germline V gene has CDR1 SQVTM and CDR2 ANQGSEA. This CDR3 is 13 amino acids long. The chain's CDR3 is CSVEAPGNAEAFF. As DNA, the CDR3 is TGCAGCGTAGAAGCTCCGGGGAATGCTGAAGCTTTCTTT.

The chain couples TRBV13 to TRBJ2-3; D is possibly TRBD1 (5 bases). This CDR3 comprises 15 residues. Looked up from germline, CDR1 is PRHDT and CDR2 is FYEKMQ (reference sequence). Deletions cut 2 bases from V and 3 bases from J, with 12 bases between. The DNA for the CDR3 is TGTGCCAGCAGCTTAAGGGCTCAGGGTACAGATACGCAGTATTTT. It encodes CASSLRAQGTDTQYF.

There are a few counts of this clone. V and J are TRBV5-6 and TRBJ2-7; D remains unclear. Germline V gives CDR1 SGHDT, CDR2 YYEEEE. Trimming took 2 bases from V and 3 from J, leaving 6 bases between them. The CDR3 covers 12 residues. Written as DNA, the CDR3 is TGTGCCAGCAGCTTCGGCGGCTACGAGCAGTACTTC. As protein: CASSFGGYEQYF.

The V gene is TRBV7-2, the J gene TRBJ2-1; 10 bases agree with TRBD2. The CDR3 spans 17 residues. J lost 3 bases, V lost 5 bases, and 10 bases had no gene match. From germline, CDR1 is SGHTA and CDR2 FQGNSA. CDR3 amino acids: CASSPERAGGFYNEQFF. In DNA form, the CDR3 reads TGTGCCAGCAGCCCCGAGAGAGCGGGGGGGTTCTACAATGAGCAGTTCTTC.